Below, one T cell receptor beta chain is given with its context. Its specificity is not known. This sample's treatment: approximately 11-day PBMC culture with coronavirus spike peptide pools or control peptides (ViraFEST assay). CDR3 length: 14 amino acids. V shed 0 bases and J shed 0 bases, with 4 bases lying between them. The V gene's germline CDR1 is MNHEY and CDR2 SMNVEV (reference sequence). Sequenced with the Oncomine TCR Beta short-read assay was DNA taken from cultured CD4+ T cells. MiXCR, applied by TCRdb to the PCR reads, yields one record per CDR3 protein. This table has approximately 19,000 distinct CDR3 sequences, roughly 50% appearing once. The data derive from a study of vaccination and CD4 T cells after COVID-19.

This rearrangement joins TRBV27 to TRBJ2-3; D remains ambiguous. The sequencing here drew on CD4+ T cells from blood, cultured in vitro, taken before SARS-CoV-2 vaccination. This receptor was taken from a human donor who had recovered from COVID-19. The CDR3 region has the DNA TGTGCCAGCAGTTTATCCCTTAGCACAGATACGCAGTATTTT. Amino acids: CASSLSLSTDTQYF.